This T cell receptor beta chain was observed in a study of identical twins. Study-level results: Memory repertoires showed no such pattern, whereas abundant cord blood beta clonotypes carried fewer insertions. Within twin pairs, the out-of-frame alpha sequences they shared showed excess low generation probability.

From germline, CDR1 is SGHTA and CDR2 FQGNSA. V was pared by 5 bases and J by 6 bases, with 18 bases between. The CDR3 contains 15 residues. TCRdb reprocessed the 5' RACE reads via MiXCR and lists one record per CDR3 protein. The sample includes some 250,000 distinct CDR3 sequences, 5.5% to 7.5% seen only once; the top ten take about 14%. Comments on this clonotype: What it binds is unknown.

This sample also appeared in a second study, on T cells expressing NK-cell markers. That report adds: Each TCR beta repertoire originated in sorted T cells that were CD3+CD56+NKG2C+, CD3+CD56+NKG2C- or CD3+CD56-NKG2C+.

The sequencing input was CD8+ T cells sorted from blood. The TCR originated in a woman younger than 30 in good health. V usage is TRBV7-2 and J usage is TRBJ2-3; possibly TRBD2 for D (7 bases). The CDR3 here is CASSPAGAGVDTQYF. The CDR3 nucleotides are TGTGCCAGCAGCCCCGCGGGGGCGGGGGTGGATACGCAGTATTTT.